This entry is about one T cell receptor beta chain. Its target is not known. MiXCR was run by TCRdb on the multiplex PCR reads, yielding one entry per CDR3 protein. The sample contains over 10,000 distinct CDR3 sequences, roughly two thirds of which appear only once. Germline V lookup: CDR1 LNHDA, CDR2 SQIVND (reference sequence). V lost 5 bases and J 4 bases, leaving 18 bases between the germline ends. This CDR3 is built from 15 residues. The data were taken from a study of breast tumors, draining lymph nodes, adjacent tissues. Study observations and caveats: Tumor repertoires ranked between lymph nodes and nontumor tissue in diversity, with V and J gene preferences. Data fit most tumor T cells coming from lymph node, expanding in tumor. The lymph node origin of tumor T cells was framed as consistent with a hypothesis, not demonstrated. Compared with basal-like, luminal-like tumors shared significantly more repertoire with nontumor tissue.

The chain is built from TRBV19 and TRBJ2-7, with D maybe TRBD1 (5 bases). Sequenced material: tumor-adjacent breast tissue. The receptor comes from a female donor with breast cancer. Some clones in this sample may be carry-over from other donors' samples. The CDR3 sequence: CASSVTGGGSYEQYF. The CDR3 coding sequence is TGTGCCAGTAGTGTTACAGGCGGCGGCTCGTACGAGCAGTACTTC.